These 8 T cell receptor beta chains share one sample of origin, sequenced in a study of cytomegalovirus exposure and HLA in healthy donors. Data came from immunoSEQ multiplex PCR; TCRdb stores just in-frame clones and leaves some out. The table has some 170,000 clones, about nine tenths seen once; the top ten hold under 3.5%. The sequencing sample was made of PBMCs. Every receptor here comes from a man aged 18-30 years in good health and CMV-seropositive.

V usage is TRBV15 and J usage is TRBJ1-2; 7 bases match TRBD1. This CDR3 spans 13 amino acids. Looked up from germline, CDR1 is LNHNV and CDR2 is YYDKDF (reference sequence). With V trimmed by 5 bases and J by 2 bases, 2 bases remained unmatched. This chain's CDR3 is CATSSGQNYGYTF. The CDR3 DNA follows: TGTGCCACCAGCTCGGGACAGAACTATGGCTACACCTTC.

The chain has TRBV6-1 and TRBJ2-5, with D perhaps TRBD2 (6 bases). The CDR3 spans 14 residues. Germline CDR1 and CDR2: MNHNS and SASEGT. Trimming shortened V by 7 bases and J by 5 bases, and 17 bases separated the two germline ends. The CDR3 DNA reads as TGTGCCAGCACCTTATCTAGCGCCCGGGAGACCCAGTACTTC. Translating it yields CASTLSSARETQYF.

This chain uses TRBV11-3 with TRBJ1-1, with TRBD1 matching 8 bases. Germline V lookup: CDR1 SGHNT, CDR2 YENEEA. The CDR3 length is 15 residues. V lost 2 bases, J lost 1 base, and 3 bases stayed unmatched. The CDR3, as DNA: TGTGCCAGCAGCTTAACTGACAGGGGGAACACTGAAGCTTTCTTT. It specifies CASSLTDRGNTEAFF. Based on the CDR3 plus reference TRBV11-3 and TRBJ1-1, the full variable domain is EAGVVQSPRYKIIEKKQPVAFWCNPISGHNTLYWYLQNLGQGPELLIRYENEEAVDDSQLPKDRFSAERLKGVDSTLKIQPAELGDSAVYLCASSLTDRGNTEAFFGQGTRLTVV.

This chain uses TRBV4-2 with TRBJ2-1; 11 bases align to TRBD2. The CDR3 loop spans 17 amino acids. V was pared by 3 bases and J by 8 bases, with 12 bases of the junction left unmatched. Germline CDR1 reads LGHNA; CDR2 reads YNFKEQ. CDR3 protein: CASSQSSGGGANDEQFF. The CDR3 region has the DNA TGTGCCAGCAGCCAGAGTAGCGGGGGGGGTGCTAACGATGAGCAGTTCTTC.

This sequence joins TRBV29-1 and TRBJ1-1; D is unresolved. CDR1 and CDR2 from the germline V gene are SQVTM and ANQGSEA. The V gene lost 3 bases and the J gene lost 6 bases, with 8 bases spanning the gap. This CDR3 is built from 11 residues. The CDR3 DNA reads TGCAGCGTTGATTATTTCCCTGAAGCTTTCTTT. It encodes CSVDYFPEAFF.

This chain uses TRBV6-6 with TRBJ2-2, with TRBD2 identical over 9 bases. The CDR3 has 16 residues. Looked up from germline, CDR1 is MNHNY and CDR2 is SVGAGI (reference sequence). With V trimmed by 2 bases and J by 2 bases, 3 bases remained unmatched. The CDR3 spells CASSYRLAVNTGELFF. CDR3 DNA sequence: TGTGCCAGCAGTTACCGACTAGCGGTAAACACCGGGGAGCTGTTTTTT.

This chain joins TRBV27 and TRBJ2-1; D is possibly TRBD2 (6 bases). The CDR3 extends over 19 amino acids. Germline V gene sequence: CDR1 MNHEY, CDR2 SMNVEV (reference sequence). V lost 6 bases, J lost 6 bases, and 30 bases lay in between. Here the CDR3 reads CASSLIYSNAGRVSNEQFF. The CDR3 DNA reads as TGTGCCAGCAGCCTTATCTATAGCAACGCGGGAAGAGTTTCCAATGAGCAGTTCTTC.

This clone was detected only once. In DNA form, the CDR3 reads TGTGCCAGCTCACCCGACAGGCTTGGCTACGAGCAGTACTTC. It encodes CASSPDRLGYEQYF. V usage is TRBV18 and J usage is TRBJ2-7, with a tentative D call TRBD1 (6 bases). CDR1 is KGHSH and CDR2 is LQKENI in the germline V gene. This CDR3 is 14 amino acids long. V was trimmed by 3 bases and J by 3 bases, leaving 12 bases between them.